The 27 T cell receptor beta chains in this list originate from one sample, sequenced in a study of T cells in Graves' hyperthyroidism and ophthalmopathy. Amplification targeted TCR beta CDR3 regions from RNA transcripts. RT-PCR in the first round (using the HTBI primer set) targeted the TCR CDR3. In TCRdb, the multiplex PCR reads were re-called with MiXCR into one record per CDR3 protein. The table includes hundreds of thousands of distinct CDR3 sequences, 14% detected once. Sequencing was performed on blood. The receptor source for this set is a woman aged 30 to 39 with Graves' hyperthyroidism.

The chain couples TRBV4-1 to TRBJ2-7; 11 nucleotides align to TRBD2. Trimming cost V 3 bases and J 6 bases; bases outside gene matches: 10. The CDR3 contains 16 residues. CDR1 MGHRA and CDR2 YSYEKL come from the germline V gene. For the CDR3, the DNA is TGCGCCAGCAGCCACCACATACTAGCGGGAGCACTCGAGCAGTACTTC. It codes for CASSHHILAGALEQYF.

The chain links TRBV9 to TRBJ2-3; tentatively, D is TRBD1 (6 bases). The CDR3 length is 18 residues. Germline V gives CDR1 SGDLS, CDR2 YYNGEE. Trimming took off 0 bases at V and 3 bases at J, with 20 bases between the two ends. CDR3 bases: TGTGCCAGCAGCGTAGGATTGGGAGCAGTGAGGGGGACAGATACGCAGTATTTT. Translation: CASSVGLGAVRGTDTQYF. The full variable domain, with the rest looked up from reference TRBV9 and TRBJ2-3, is DSGVTQTPKHLITATGQRVTLRCSPRSGDLSVYWYQQSLDQGLQFLIQYYNGEERAKGNILERFSAQQFPDLHSELNLSSLELGDSALYFCASSVGLGAVRGTDTQYFGPGTRLTVL.

This clonotype showed up many times. The chain links TRBV5-5 to TRBJ2-7; perhaps TRBD1 as D (6 bases). Germline CDR1 reads SGHKS; CDR2 reads YYEKEE (reference sequence). The germline V and J ends were trimmed by 4 bases and 2 bases, with 16 bases remaining between them. The CDR3 has 15 residues. The CDR3 spells CASSNRRDTTYEQYF. The DNA for the CDR3 is TGTGCCAGCAGCAACCGCAGGGACACCACCTACGAGCAGTACTTC. The entire variable domain, with the rest obtained from reference TRBV5-5 and TRBJ2-7, is as follows: DAGVTQSPTHLIKTRGQQVTLRCSPISGHKSVSWYQQVLGQGPQFIFQYYEKEERGRGNFPDRFSARQFPNYSSELNVNALLLGDSALYLCASSNRRDTTYEQYFGPGTRLTVT.

This clonotype was detected only a few times. The chain has TRBV3-1 and TRBJ2-3; TRBD2 matches at 7 bases. The J segment lost 8 bases and the V segment lost 0 bases, leaving 11 bases of the junction unmatched. The CDR3 spans 16 residues. Germline-derived CDR1 and CDR2 are LGHDT and YNNKEL (reference sequence). The CDR3 loop is CASSQDDTAGRVTQYF. CDR3 nucleotide sequence: TGTGCCAGCAGCCAAGACGACACAGCGGGAAGGGTTACGCAGTATTTT.

With regard to this clonotype: This clone may be a read error of a much larger clone one base away. J is TRBJ2-1 and V is TRBV28; 10 nucleotides align to TRBD2. V gave up 10 bases and J gave up 0 bases; unmatched junction bases: 6. The germline V gene has CDR1 MDHEN and CDR2 SYDVKM. The CDR3 length is 15 residues. CDR3 sequence reads: CAISASGGSYNEQFF. In nucleotides, the CDR3 is TGTGCCATCTCAGCTAGCGGGGGCTCCTACAATGAGCAGTTCTTC.

CDR3 nucleotide sequence: TGTGCCAGCAGTTACAATACAGGGACCAGTGGCTACACCTTC. Residues: CASSYNTGTSGYTF. The chain employs TRBV27 and TRBJ1-2; tentative D call: TRBD1 (6 bases). Deletions cut 4 bases from V and 7 bases from J, with 16 bases between. Germline CDR1 reads MNHEY; CDR2 reads SMNVEV (reference sequence). The CDR3 is made up of 14 amino acids.

The chain employs TRBV7-4 and TRBJ2-6; unclear D gene. CDR3 size: 19 residues. The germline gives CDR1 SGHVT, CDR2 SQSDAQ. Trimming pared 5 bases from V and 0 bases from J, leaving 20 bases between. The CDR3 sequence: CASSQRGNAPSSGANVLTF. Written as DNA, the CDR3 is TGTGCCAGCAGCCAGAGAGGCAACGCCCCGAGCTCTGGGGCCAACGTCCTGACTTTC.

This clonotype has a count of ten or more. The chain recombines TRBV20-1 with TRBJ2-1; D gene uncertain. The CDR3 spans 13 residues. CDR1 is DFQATT and CDR2 is SNEGSKA in the germline V gene (reference sequence). The V and J ends lost 6 bases and 0 bases respectively, with 9 bases between them. CDR3 sequence: CSAGSSSYNEQFF. The CDR3 DNA follows: TGCAGTGCGGGATCGAGCTCCTACAATGAGCAGTTCTTC.

This clonotype occurred many times. V is TRBV7-8 and J is TRBJ2-4; 8 nucleotides match TRBD1. The J segment lost 8 bases and the V segment lost 1 base, leaving 16 bases of the junction unmatched. Germline CDR1 and CDR2: SGHVS and FQNEAQ. The CDR3 runs 18 residues. CDR3 in DNA: TGTGCCAGCAGCTTAGGCCAGAATATCAGGGGGCCTCAACACATTCAGTACTTC. Translation: CASSLGQNIRGPQHIQYF. Drawing the rest from reference TRBV7-8 and TRBJ2-4, the complete variable domain is GAGVSQSPRYKVAKRGQDVALRCDPISGHVSLFWYQQALGQGPEFLTYFQNEAQLDKSGLPSDRFFAERPEGSVSTLKIQRTQQEDSAVYLCASSLGQNIRGPQHIQYFGAGTRLSVL.

This clonotype was seen at least ten times. The genes are TRBV29-1 and TRBJ2-3; D not resolved. The CDR3 contains 11 residues. In germline, CDR1 is SQVTM, CDR2 ANQGSEA. The germline V and J ends were trimmed by 0 bases and 5 bases, with 3 bases remaining between them. CDR3 in amino acids: CSVEEGDTQYF. The CDR3 DNA sequence: TGCAGCGTTGAAGAGGGAGATACGCAGTATTTT.

The chain employs TRBV20-1 and TRBJ2-3, with D unresolved. The V gene's germline CDR1 is DFQATT and CDR2 SNEGSKA (reference sequence). The CDR3 runs 13 residues. Trimming cost V 6 bases and J 0 bases, with 10 bases left between them. The DNA of the CDR3 is TGCAGTGCATTGACGATAAGCACAGATACGCAGTATTTT. This sequence encodes CSALTISTDTQYF.

This clonotype has a handful of counts. The genes are TRBV28 and TRBJ1-2; D remains unclear. CDR3 length equals 15 residues. Germline V gene sequence: CDR1 MDHEN, CDR2 SYDVKM. Trimming took 6 bases from V and 3 from J, leaving 17 bases between them. CDR3 bases: TGTGCCAGCAGCCCGCCCGGTTGGGCGGACTATGGCTACACCTTC. Translated, it gives CASSPPGWADYGYTF.

There are many counts of this clonotype. This chain connects TRBV20-1 to TRBJ1-4; D perhaps matches TRBD1 (6 bases). The germline V gene encodes CDR1 DFQATT and CDR2 SNEGSKA (reference sequence). The CDR3 runs to 15 residues. V dropped 0 bases and J dropped 9 bases, with 17 bases sitting between them. The CDR3 region has the DNA TGCAGTGCTAGAGAAGGTGGGGGCGATAAGCAAAAACTGTTTTTT. It codes for CSAREGGGDKQKLFF.

This clonotype has a count of ten or more. The V and J genes are TRBV7-2 and TRBJ1-1; D gene unclear. V was trimmed by 5 bases and J by 2 bases, leaving 12 bases between them. Germline V gene sequence: CDR1 SGHTA, CDR2 FQGNSA. The CDR3 totals 14 residues. CDR3 DNA: TGTGCCAGCAGCCCCTCTTCTGCTAACACTGAAGCTTTCTTT. It codes for CASSPSSANTEAFF. The entire variable domain, with the rest obtained from reference TRBV7-2 and TRBJ1-1, is as follows: GAGVSQSPSNKVTEKGKDVELRCDPISGHTALYWYRQSLGQGLEFLIYFQGNSAPDKSGLPSDRFSAERTGGSVSTLTIQRTQQEDSAVYLCASSPSSANTEAFFGQGTRLTVV.

The V and J genes are TRBV12-3 or TRBV12-4 and TRBJ1-2, with D tentatively TRBD1 (5 bases). The CDR3 runs to 13 residues. V was pared by 4 bases and J by 0 bases, with 6 bases between. The CDR3 protein is CASSYRTNYGYTF. Here the CDR3 DNA reads TGTGCCAGCAGTTACAGGACTAACTATGGCTACACCTTC.

Many counts were recorded for this clonotype. This chain links TRBV7-9 with TRBJ1-5, with 8 bases aligning to TRBD1. V gave up 5 bases and J gave up 0 bases; unmatched junction bases: 12. Looked up from germline, CDR1 is SEHNR and CDR2 is FQNEAQ (reference sequence). This CDR3 is 18 amino acids long. The CDR3 reads CASSAGQGESYSNQPQHF. CDR3 bases: TGTGCCAGCAGCGCCGGACAGGGAGAGTCGTATAGCAATCAGCCCCAGCATTTT.

This clonotype was counted a few times. The chain links TRBV7-2 to TRBJ2-5; D possibly uses TRBD1 or TRBD2 (5 bases each). V was cut by 3 bases and J by 6 bases, with 8 bases left in between. Germline CDR1 SGHTA, CDR2 FQGNSA. The CDR3 spans 12 residues. CDR3 residues: CASSFEGQTQYF. The CDR3 DNA is TGTGCCAGCAGCTTCGAGGGACAGACCCAGTACTTC.

The J gene is TRBJ2-5, the V gene TRBV6-2 or TRBV6-3, with a weak D call TRBD1 (5 bases). Between the trimmed V and J ends, which lost 0 bases and 5 bases, there was a span of 16 bases. Looked up from germline, CDR1 is MNHEY and CDR2 is SVGEGT. The CDR3 has 16 amino acids. The CDR3 protein is CASSYSVQGRMETQYF. CDR3 DNA: TGTGCCAGCAGTTACTCGGTCCAGGGAAGGATGGAGACCCAGTACTTC.

In this sample, this clonotype turned up many times. This chain connects TRBV11-1 to TRBJ1-1; no clear D gene. Per germline, CDR1 SGHAT and CDR2 FQDESV (reference sequence). With 5 bases removed from V and 2 bases from J, the gap between germline ends came to 6 bases. The length of the CDR3 is 12 residues. In DNA, the CDR3 is TGTGCCAGCAGCCCGAGCAACACTGAAGCTTTCTTT. It encodes CASSPSNTEAFF.

This clonotype has more than one count but fewer than ten. This chain links TRBV20-1 with TRBJ2-1; 7 nucleotides line up with TRBD1. J gave up 5 bases and V 3 bases, and 4 bases lay outside the gene matches. The germline V gene encodes CDR1 DFQATT and CDR2 SNEGSKA (reference sequence). The CDR3 is 13 amino acids. Here the CDR3 DNA reads TGCAGTGCTAGGGGACAGATAAACAATGAGCAGTTCTTC. Translated: CSARGQINNEQFF.

To note about this clonotype: Just one base apart from a much larger clone, this may be a read error. The V call is TRBV11-2, the J call TRBJ2-5; D is unclear. In germline, CDR1 is SGHAT, CDR2 FQNNGV. The V and J ends lost 8 bases and 13 bases respectively, with 26 bases between them. CDR3 length: 14 amino acids. This CDR3 is CASGSLKGRPAPYF. The CDR3 DNA follows: TGTGCCAGCGGCTCCCTTAAAGGCCGTCCCGCCCCGTACTTC. Full variable domain (outside the CDR3, taken from reference TRBV11-2 and TRBJ2-5): EAGVAQSPRYKIIEKRQSVAFWCNPISGHATLYWYQQILGQGPKLLIQFQNNGVVDDSQLPKDRFSAERLKGVDSTLKIQPAKLEDSAVYLCASGSLKGRPAPYFGPGTRLLVL.

This clonotype appeared many times. The V gene is TRBV11-2, the J gene TRBJ2-3; tentatively, D is TRBD2 (7 bases). The CDR3 has 16 residues. The V and J ends lost 4 bases and 2 bases respectively, with 16 bases between them. Germline assignment: CDR1 SGHAT and CDR2 FQNNGV. CDR3 DNA sequence: TGTGCCAGCAGCTCGGGGGCTAGCGGCCTCACAGATACGCAGTATTTT. Its translation: CASSSGASGLTDTQYF.

This clonotype was found many times. The genes are TRBV9 and TRBJ1-1; D ambiguous. Germline lookup yields CDR1 SGDLS and CDR2 YYNGEE. The CDR3 runs 12 residues. The V gene lost 2 bases and the J gene lost 3 bases, with 5 bases spanning the gap. The CDR3 nucleotides read TGTGCCAGCAGCGTCGGGGACACTGAAGCTTTCTTT. It specifies CASSVGDTEAFF.

The chain links TRBV5-5 to TRBJ2-7, with TRBD1 matching 11 bases. This CDR3 has 15 residues. Germline-derived CDR1 and CDR2 are SGHKS and YYEKEE (reference sequence). The V and J ends lost 4 bases and 3 bases, in that order; junction bases with no gene match: 6. CDR3 nucleotides: TGTGCCAGCAGCCTGGGACAGGGGGTATTCTACGAGCAGTACTTC. The encoded protein is CASSLGQGVFYEQYF. Filled out from reference TRBV5-5 and TRBJ2-7, the complete variable domain reads DAGVTQSPTHLIKTRGQQVTLRCSPISGHKSVSWYQQVLGQGPQFIFQYYEKEERGRGNFPDRFSARQFPNYSSELNVNALLLGDSALYLCASSLGQGVFYEQYFGPGTRLTVT.

Comments on this clonotype: A much larger clone is a single base away; this may be a read error. The J gene is TRBJ2-7, the V gene TRBV18; the D gene could be TRBD1 or TRBD2 (5 bases each). This CDR3 has 14 amino acids. The V gene lost 6 bases and the J gene lost 6 bases, with 18 bases spanning the gap. From germline, CDR1 is KGHSH and CDR2 LQKENI. CDR3 sequence reads: CASSSGGSLSEQYF. As DNA, the CDR3 is TGTGCCAGCTCGAGTGGGGGATCCCTCTCCGAGCAGTACTTC.

This clonotype was seen repeatedly, ten times or more. The chain recombines TRBV6-1 with TRBJ2-2; D is unresolved. The CDR3 loop spans 13 amino acids. Germline CDR1 is MNHNS and CDR2 is SASEGT. The V end lost 6 bases, the J end lost 0 bases, and 5 bases lay between the germline ends. CDR3 sequence reads: CASRHPNTGELFF. CDR3 in DNA: TGTGCCAGCAGACACCCGAACACCGGGGAGCTGTTTTTT.

The chain recombines TRBV2 with TRBJ2-1, with TRBD2 matching over 11 bases. The germline CDR1 and CDR2 sequences are SNHLY and FYNNEI. Losses at the gene ends were 6 bases for V and 8 bases for J; bases not matched to a gene: 6. The CDR3 consists of 14 residues. The CDR3 region is CASRVLAGVDEQFF. CDR3 nucleotide sequence: TGTGCCAGCAGGGTACTAGCGGGAGTCGATGAGCAGTTCTTC.